This T cell receptor beta chain was sequenced in a study of T cell responses to AZD1222 COVID-19 vaccine. Whole-study context: Second-dose schedules of about 4 or about 12 weeks were combined.

TCRdb keeps only in-frame clones here, not all; method: immunoSEQ multiplex PCR. This sample carries 95,000 to 150,000 clones, roughly 84% of them seen once, and the ten largest clones take 5% to 7%. Trimming cost V 0 bases and J 8 bases, with 17 bases left between them. Germline assignment: CDR1 SGHRS and CDR2 YFSETQ. The CDR3 has 15 residues. V and J are TRBV5-1 and TRBJ1-2, with D hard to call. The receptor's source is an adult in good health. The sample consisted of peripheral blood, taken on day 0 of AZD1222 vaccination. The CDR3 DNA reads as TGCGCCAGCAGCTTGGGTTCGCAGGCCGGGAAAGGCTACACCTTC. Its translation is CASSLGSQAGKGYTF.